The entry that follows covers one T cell receptor (beta chain) sequence. Germline CDR1 KGHSH, CDR2 LQKENI. The CDR3 is made up of 15 amino acids. Trimming took 4 bases from V and 0 from J; bases not matched to a gene: 2. TCRdb keeps only in-frame clones here, not all; method: immunoSEQ multiplex PCR. The sample shows 190,000 or so clones, around 84% of them seen only once. This sample stems from a study of blood T cell repertoires in COVID-19. This receptor was identified in a man in his forties with active or convalescent COVID-19. The sequenced sample was peripheral blood. This chain links TRBV18 with TRBJ2-2; 7 bases agree with TRBD1. In DNA, the CDR3 is TGTGCCAGCTCACGACAGGGATCGAACACCGGGGAGCTGTTTTTT. Protein product: CASSRQGSNTGELFF.